A selection of T cell receptor beta chains follows, all from one sample in a study of T cell repertoires in cytomegalovirus infection. TCRdb reprocessed the reads via MiXCR and lists one record per CDR3 protein. The table has about 530,000 distinct CDR3 sequences, roughly 29% seen once; the top ten hold approximately 13%. The sequenced sample was PBMCs. These receptors were collected from a human donor in good health (CMV status not recorded). Some clones in this sample may be carry-over from other donors' samples. Both conserved end residues are part of each CDR3. Each record gives: J gene, clone size, V gene, CDR3 protein. Size is stated for part of the rows, as once, few or many counts, or as a class when the clone is expanded.

>TRBJ1-4|few|TRBV6-1
CASRSGGTTNEKLFF
>TRBJ1-1|.|TRBV11-2
CASSSRTGRGDTEAFF
>TRBJ1-6|.|TRBV5-4
CASSLMGTADSPLHF
>TRBJ2-3|few|TRBV7-7
CASSNPGQGPDTQYF
>TRBJ1-2|.|TRBV24-1
CATSDPGTYGYTF
>TRBJ1-5|.|TRBV12-3/TRBV12-4
CASSITGGGHQPQHF
>TRBJ2-2|few|TRBV12-3/TRBV12-4
CATLAGGGPGELFF
>TRBJ2-1|.|TRBV2
CASSEHNEQFF
>TRBJ1-3|few|TRBV19
CASGEQGSGNTIYF
>TRBJ2-3|.|TRBV28
CASSTRDTGVETDTQYF
>TRBJ2-7|few|TRBV6-2/TRBV6-3
CASSPWTGEQYF
>TRBJ2-5|many|TRBV7-2
CASSPGGGRQETQYF
>TRBJ2-7|.|TRBV7-4
CASSLSSESEQYF
>TRBJ1-1|.|TRBV2
CASSDVGTGGDTEAFF
>TRBJ2-1|.|TRBV29-1
CSVEGTSVYNEQFF
>TRBJ1-5|.|TRBV5-6
CASSLGLSQPQHF
>TRBJ1-3|.|TRBV15
CATSRDLRTGSGNTIYF
>TRBJ2-3|.|TRBV20-1
CSARDLDTQYF
>TRBJ1-2|few|TRBV20-1
CSAHLPITYGYTF
>TRBJ2-2|.|TRBV5-1
CASSGVAGTDTGELFF
>TRBJ2-7|many|TRBV19
CASSIEGLAGPGEQYF
>TRBJ2-3|few|TRBV7-2
CASSLGGGLNTDTQYF
>TRBJ1-1|.|TRBV19
CASSSGTGAWGTEAFF
>TRBJ2-2|.|TRBV6-5
CASRQQGRTGELFF
>TRBJ2-7|few|TRBV6-5
CASLSRGRGAYEQYF
>TRBJ1-1|.|TRBV12-3/TRBV12-4
CASSSPGGRRNTEAFF
>TRBJ1-5|.|TRBV19
CASSGALGLGNQPQHF
>TRBJ2-5|.|TRBV6-2/TRBV6-3
CASSKALAGWREETQYF
>TRBJ2-3|.|TRBV5-1
CASDEGRISTDTQYF
>TRBJ2-7|.|TRBV29-1
CSVALDRTYEQYF
>TRBJ2-6|few|TRBV6-2/TRBV6-3
CASSYSPLAGTSGANVLTF
>TRBJ1-1|few|TRBV5-1
CASSIKGNTEAFF
>TRBJ1-1|few|TRBV6-5
CASSYSSDSYVTEAFF
>TRBJ2-1|.|TRBV7-2
CASSSIGLDKSEQFF
>TRBJ1-1|many|TRBV7-6
CASSLDSGGGNTEAFF
>TRBJ2-1|many|TRBV20-1
CSARDGGGSSYNEQFF
>TRBJ2-5|few|TRBV10-3
CAISEGAQGSGQETQYF
>TRBJ2-5|.|TRBV6-2/TRBV6-3
CASSYGASGSRETQYF
>TRBJ2-5|few|TRBV5-6
CASSLKGAGGETQYF
>TRBJ1-3|.|TRBV7-2
CASSSRQGASSGNTIYF
>TRBJ2-1|few|TRBV6-5
CASRPTGGSYNEQFF
>TRBJ1-2|.|TRBV6-1
CATWDGYGYTF
>TRBJ2-2|.|TRBV7-9
CASSPHQTGNTGELFF
>TRBJ1-2|.|TRBV30
CAYGQGRAYGYTF
>TRBJ2-5|.|TRBV12-3/TRBV12-4
CASSSLTGGRETQYF
>TRBJ1-2|few|TRBV18
CASSRGTDYGYTF
>TRBJ2-3|.|TRBV4-1
CASSQPTGTDTQYF
>TRBJ2-5|many|TRBV7-2
CASSLIGAGGLRTQYF
>TRBJ1-2|many|TRBV7-9
CASSLGRGNYGYTF
>TRBJ2-1|.|TRBV7-6
CASSSMGLGQFF
>TRBJ1-5|.|TRBV6-2/TRBV6-3
CASSYRQGAGNQPQHF
>TRBJ2-1|.|TRBV19
CATSGLAGGRNEQFF
>TRBJ2-5|.|TRBV29-1
CSVDPGTNF
>TRBJ2-2|.|TRBV7-2
CASSLISIGWRNTGELFF
>TRBJ2-5|.|TRBV7-7
CASSLSSGSRETQYF
>TRBJ2-7|.|TRBV7-6
CASSSPEGGLAGPHHYEQYF
>TRBJ1-1|.|TRBV29-1
CSVEMDTSEAFF
>TRBJ2-5|few|TRBV11-2
CASSSIRRAKRGETQYF